This is a list of T cell receptor beta chains from one sample in a study of T cell responses to AZD1222 COVID-19 vaccine. The table came from immunoSEQ multiplex PCR; TCRdb's copy has only in-frame clones and leaves some out. The sample lists approximately 140,000 clones, 85% to 95% occurring once. The specimen comprised peripheral blood, sampled on day 0 of AZD1222 vaccination. These receptors all stem from an adult in good health. Both conserved end residues are part of each CDR3. D genes are given only for firm matches. The size of a clone is reported for some rows only, either as once, few or many, or as a class for expanded clones.

d_gene,abundance,v_gene,j_gene,CDR3aa,CDR3nt
-,-,TRBV2,TRBJ1-1,CASSVGVGTEAFF,TGTGCCAGCAGTGTAGGGGTTGGGACTGAAGCTTTCTTT
TRBD1,-,TRBV11-3,TRBJ2-5,CASSLDRGRETQYF,TGTGCCAGCAGCTTAGACAGGGGGCGAGAGACCCAGTACTTC
TRBD2,-,TRBV7-9,TRBJ2-5,CASSPLGTSWQTQYF,TGTGCCAGCAGCCCTCTAGGGACTAGCTGGCAGACCCAGTACTTC
-,-,TRBV21-1,TRBJ1-5,CASSKGQGKHQPQHF,TGTGCCAGCAGCAAAGGTCAGGGGAAACACCAGCCCCAGCATTTT
-,-,TRBV4-1,TRBJ2-3,CASSPQQRPGQLADTQYF,TGCGCCAGCAGCCCACAACAGAGACCGGGTCAACTTGCAGATACGCAGTATTTT
-,-,TRBV6-5,TRBJ2-7,CASSYRGFKSYEQYF,TGTGCCAGCAGTTACAGGGGCTTTAAGTCCTACGAGCAGTACTTC
TRBD1,-,TRBV6-6,TRBJ1-5,CASRPRQGNQPQHF,TGTGCCAGCAGACCCAGACAGGGGAATCAGCCCCAGCATTTT
TRBD2,-,TRBV5-1,TRBJ2-1,CASSLGSGGYNEQFF,TGCGCCAGCAGCTTGGGTAGCGGGGGATATAATGAGCAGTTCTTC
-,-,TRBV5-1,TRBJ2-3,CASGDGATDTQYF,TGCGCCAGCGGGGACGGAGCCACAGATACGCAGTATTTT
TRBD2,-,TRBV7-6,TRBJ2-7,CASSLAEGSSGGSYEQYF,TGTGCCAGCAGCTTAGCGGAAGGGAGTAGCGGGGGCTCCTACGAGCAGTACTTC
-,-,TRBV6-5,TRBJ1-1,CASSYSRRGTEAFF,TGTGCCAGCAGTTACTCACGGAGGGGCACTGAAGCTTTCTTT
-,once,TRBV5-8,TRBJ1-5,CASSLGSGFGQPQHF,TGTGCCAGCAGCTTGGGGTCAGGGTTCGGGCAGCCCCAGCATTTT
TRBD2,-,TRBV7-2,TRBJ2-1,CASSQGLARNNEQFF,TGTGCCAGCAGCCAGGGACTAGCGAGAAATAATGAGCAGTTCTTC
TRBD1,-,TRBV5-4,TRBJ2-1,CASSWGTGVYNEQFF,TGTGCCAGCAGCTGGGGGACAGGGGTCTACAATGAGCAGTTCTTC
TRBD2,-,TRBV9,TRBJ2-2,CASSHSRAGGTGELFF,TGTGCCAGCAGCCACTCTCGGGCGGGAGGGACCGGGGAGCTGTTTTTT
-,once,TRBV5-4,TRBJ1-4,CASSFGRGLTNEKLFF,TGTGCCAGCAGCTTTGGCAGGGGATTAACTAATGAAAAACTGTTTTTT
TRBD1,-,TRBV4-1,TRBJ1-1,CASSPRQGATEAFF,TGCGCCAGCAGCCCTAGACAGGGGGCCACTGAAGCTTTCTTT
TRBD1,-,TRBV5-1,TRBJ1-1,CASRTTGDVEAFF,TGCGCCAGCAGAACAACAGGGGATGTTGAAGCTTTCTTT
-,-,TRBV12-3/TRBV12-4,TRBJ1-6,CASSWDHNSPLHF,TGTGCCAGCAGTTGGGACCATAATTCACCCCTCCACTTT
-,few,TRBV18,TRBJ2-7,CASSPDSGYEQYF,TGTGCCAGCTCACCGGACTCAGGTTACGAGCAGTACTTC
-,few,TRBV19,TRBJ1-2,CASSRSGTTNYGYTF,TGTGCCAGTAGTCGGTCCGGGACCACTAACTATGGCTACACCTTC
TRBD2,-,TRBV11-3,TRBJ2-3,CASSSGLAGAGSFTDTQYF,TGTGCCAGCAGCTCGGGACTAGCGGGCGCCGGGTCATTCACAGATACGCAGTATTTT
TRBD1,-,TRBV11-2,TRBJ1-1,CASSLDRVAEAFF,TGTGCCAGCAGCTTGGACAGGGTAGCTGAAGCTTTCTTT
-,once,TRBV6-5,TRBJ2-7,CASRGLTYEQYF,TGTGCCAGCAGGGGGCTAACCTACGAGCAGTACTTC
-,-,TRBV2,TRBJ1-1,CARTDSRSTEAFF,TGTGCCAGAACGGACAGCCGAAGTACTGAAGCTTTCTTT
-,-,TRBV7-9,TRBJ1-4,CASSLAASATNEKLFF,TGTGCCAGCAGCTTAGCGGCCTCTGCAACTAATGAAAAACTGTTTTTT
TRBD1,-,TRBV4-1,TRBJ1-2,CASSQDRGRGYTF,TGCGCCAGCAGCCAGGACAGGGGGCGAGGCTACACCTTC
TRBD1,-,TRBV27,TRBJ2-1,CASTPGQGAGEQFF,TGTGCCAGCACCCCGGGACAGGGGGCTGGCGAGCAGTTCTTC
-,-,TRBV18,TRBJ2-5,CASSASLESETQYF,TGTGCCAGCTCAGCCTCGCTTGAGAGCGAGACCCAGTACTTC
TRBD1,-,TRBV7-9,TRBJ2-7,CASSFMGQGAYEQYF,TGTGCCAGCAGCTTCATGGGACAGGGAGCCTACGAGCAGTACTTC
-,-,TRBV7-9,TRBJ1-4,CASSFSATNEKLFF,TGTGCCAGCAGCTTTTCAGCAACTAATGAAAAACTGTTTTTT
-,-,TRBV10-2,TRBJ1-1,CASTSTIWARGTEAFF,TGCGCCAGCACCAGCACGATCTGGGCCCGTGGCACTGAAGCTTTCTTT
-,-,TRBV5-6,TRBJ1-6,CASSLGGVSSYNSPLHF,TGTGCCAGCAGCTTGGGGGGCGTGAGCTCCTATAATTCACCCCTCCACTTT
-,-,TRBV12-3/TRBV12-4,TRBJ1-1,CASTRVNTEAFF,TGTGCCAGCACGCGGGTGAACACTGAAGCTTTCTTT
-,-,TRBV19,TRBJ1-1,CASSKWGTNTEAFF,TGTGCCAGTAGTAAATGGGGGACTAACACTGAAGCTTTCTTT
-,-,TRBV29-1,TRBJ2-1,CSVQMYRSYNEQFF,TGCAGCGTTCAAATGTACAGGTCCTACAATGAGCAGTTCTTC
-,-,TRBV4-1,TRBJ1-6,CASSQDTDTPLHF,TGCGCCAGCAGCCAGGATACTGATACACCCCTCCACTTT
-,-,TRBV2,TRBJ1-5,CASSGVTGNQPQHF,TGTGCCAGCAGTGGGGTCACAGGGAATCAGCCCCAGCATTTT
TRBD1,-,TRBV7-9,TRBJ1-2,CASSPIGQGISAGYTF,TGTGCCAGCAGCCCCATCGGACAGGGTATCTCTGCGGGCTACACCTTC
-,-,TRBV18,TRBJ2-7,CASSPSGSYYEQYF,TGTGCCAGCTCACCATCTGGGTCTTACTACGAGCAGTACTTC
-,-,TRBV11-3,TRBJ1-1,CASSLGGGRGTEAFF,TGTGCCAGCAGCTTGGGTGGGGGACGCGGGACTGAAGCTTTCTTT
-,-,TRBV18,TRBJ1-1,CASSPLSVSNTEAFF,TGTGCCAGCTCACCATTGTCGGTATCGAACACTGAAGCTTTCTTT
TRBD2,-,TRBV25-1,TRBJ2-7,CASSVLAGGYEQYF,TGTGCCAGCAGTGTCCTAGCGGGAGGCTACGAGCAGTACTTC
-,-,TRBV7-9,TRBJ2-1,CASSPRVEEQFF,TGTGCCAGCAGCCCACGCGTCGAAGAGCAGTTCTTC
-,-,TRBV27,TRBJ1-2,CASRTRASPGYGYTF,TGTGCCAGCAGGACTAGGGCCTCTCCTGGGTATGGCTACACCTTC
-,-,TRBV9,TRBJ2-7,CASSVALPQLLTAYEQYF,TGTGCCAGCAGCGTAGCCCTACCACAACTTCTCACCGCCTACGAGCAGTACTTC
-,-,TRBV7-9,TRBJ2-3,CASSLTDTQYF,TGTGCCAGCAGCTTAACAGATACGCAGTATTTT
-,-,TRBV7-9,TRBJ1-3,CASSPGASGNTIYF,TGTGCCAGCAGCCCGGGGGCGTCTGGAAACACCATATATTTT
-,-,TRBV7-2,TRBJ1-2,CASSLRTATNYGYTF,TGTGCCAGCAGCCTGAGGACAGCTACTAACTATGGCTACACCTTC
-,-,TRBV4-1,TRBJ2-7,CASSSRGGKGYEQYF,TGCGCCAGCAGCTCCCGTGGGGGAAAGGGCTACGAGCAGTACTTC
TRBD1,-,TRBV18,TRBJ1-3,CASSPSGQGSGNTIYF,TGTGCCAGCTCACCCTCGGGACAGGGATCCGGAAACACCATATATTTT
-,-,TRBV7-3,TRBJ1-6,CASSLSPIEHNSPLHF,TGTGCCAGCAGCTTATCCCCAATAGAACATAATTCACCCCTCCACTTT
-,-,TRBV27,TRBJ1-2,CASVPMGGVLSHYGYTF,TGTGCCAGCGTCCCGATGGGGGGCGTTTTGTCCCACTATGGCTACACCTTC
-,-,TRBV10-3,TRBJ1-1,CAISESKGKLSEAFF,TGTGCCATCAGTGAGTCGAAAGGGAAGCTCTCTGAAGCTTTCTTT
TRBD1,-,TRBV5-1,TRBJ1-1,CASKGQGNTEAFF,TGCGCCAGCAAGGGACAGGGGAACACTGAAGCTTTCTTT
-,-,TRBV30,TRBJ1-4,CAWSRAPNEKLFF,TGTGCCTGGAGTAGGGCCCCCAATGAAAAACTGTTTTTT
-,-,TRBV5-1,TRBJ2-1,CASSLDPNEQFF,TGCGCCAGCAGCTTGGACCCGAATGAGCAGTTCTTC